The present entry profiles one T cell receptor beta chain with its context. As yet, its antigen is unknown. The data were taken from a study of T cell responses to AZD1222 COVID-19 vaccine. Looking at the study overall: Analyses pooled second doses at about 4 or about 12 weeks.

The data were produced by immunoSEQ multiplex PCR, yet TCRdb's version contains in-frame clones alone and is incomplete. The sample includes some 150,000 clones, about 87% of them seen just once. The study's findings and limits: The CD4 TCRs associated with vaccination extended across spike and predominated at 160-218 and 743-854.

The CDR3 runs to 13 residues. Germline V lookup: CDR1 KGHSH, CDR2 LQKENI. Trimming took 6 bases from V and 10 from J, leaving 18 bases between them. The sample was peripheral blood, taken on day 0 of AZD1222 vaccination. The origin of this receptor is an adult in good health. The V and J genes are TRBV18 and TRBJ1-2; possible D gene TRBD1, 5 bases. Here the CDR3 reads CASSMTASVDYTF. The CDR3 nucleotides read TGTGCCAGCTCCATGACAGCCTCAGTCGACTACACCTTC.